One and the same sample provided the 23 T cell receptor beta chains below, sequenced in a study of cytomegalovirus exposure and HLA in healthy donors. Data came from immunoSEQ multiplex PCR; TCRdb stores just in-frame clones and leaves some out. This table has about 120,000 clones, 90% to 96% appearing once. The sample taken for sequencing was PBMCs. The receptors derive from a man aged 18-30 years in good health and CMV-seronegative.

This chain links TRBV5-1 with TRBJ2-1, with D hard to call. Germline V CDR1 and CDR2: SGHRS, YFSETQ. Between the trimmed V and J ends, which lost 5 bases and 0 bases, there was a span of 15 bases. The CDR3 length is 16 residues. The CDR3 loop is CASSFRDTSSYNEQFF. In DNA, the CDR3 is TGCGCCAGCAGTTTCCGTGACACAAGCTCCTACAATGAGCAGTTCTTC. The whole variable domain, remainder taken from reference TRBV5-1 and TRBJ2-1, is KAGVTQTPRYLIKTRGQQVTLSCSPISGHRSVSWYQQTPGQGLQFLFEYFSETQRNKGNFPGRFSGRQFSNSRSEMNVSTLELGDSALYLCASSFRDTSSYNEQFFGPGTRLTVL.

The V call is TRBV18, the J call TRBJ2-5, with D tentatively TRBD1 (5 bases). CDR1 KGHSH and CDR2 LQKENI come from the germline V gene. CDR3 size: 14 residues. V lost 2 bases and J lost 2, with 9 bases in between. CDR3 protein: CASSPSRQQETQYF. The CDR3, as DNA: TGTGCCAGCTCACCATCGCGACAGCAAGAGACCCAGTACTTC.

The CDR3 reads CASRGSGTGRGGELFF. Written as DNA, the CDR3 is TGTGCCAGCAGAGGATCCGGGACAGGGAGGGGCGGGGAGCTGTTTTTT. The V gene is TRBV11-2, the J gene TRBJ2-2, with 9 nucleotides matching TRBD1. The CDR3 extends over 16 amino acids. After removal of 6 bases from V and 7 bases from J, the junction contained 12 bases not matched to a gene. Germline CDR1 SGHAT, CDR2 FQNNGV.

The genes are TRBV7-9 and TRBJ1-5; D gene uncertain. The CDR3 spans 13 residues. The germline V gene encodes CDR1 SEHNR and CDR2 FQNEAQ (reference sequence). V lost 1 base and J 6 bases, leaving 7 bases between the germline ends. Here the CDR3 reads CASSLDSGQPQHF. Written as DNA, the CDR3 is TGTGCCAGCAGCTTAGATTCCGGTCAGCCCCAGCATTTT.

The chain uses TRBV9 and TRBJ2-1; 13 nucleotides agree with TRBD2. Germline CDR1 is SGDLS and CDR2 is YYNGEE. The V and J ends lost 4 bases and 9 bases, in that order; junction bases with no gene match: 13. The CDR3 has 17 residues. This CDR3 is CASSPRTSGSGFGEQFF. The CDR3 DNA sequence: TGTGCCAGCAGCCCCCGGACTAGCGGGAGTGGTTTCGGTGAGCAGTTCTTC.

The chain uses TRBV11-2 and TRBJ1-1; D unclear. The CDR3 spans 15 residues. V was trimmed by 5 bases and J by 3 bases, leaving 16 bases between them. The germline CDR1 and CDR2 sequences are SGHAT and FQNNGV. The DNA for the CDR3 is TGTGCCAGCAGCCCCCTAAAAGGTCGGGACACTGAAGCTTTCTTT. This sequence encodes CASSPLKGRDTEAFF.

This rearrangement joins TRBV14 to TRBJ2-5; possibly TRBD2 for D (6 bases). The CDR3 is 17 residues long. Trimming removed 0 bases at V and 4 bases at J, with 18 bases between. CDR1 and CDR2 (germline): SGHDN, FVKESK. The CDR3 coding sequence is TGTGCCAGCAGCCAAGAGACCCGGGGTCTCGGGGGAGAGACCCAGTACTTC. Translating gives CASSQETRGLGGETQYF. The full variable domain, with the rest looked up from reference TRBV14 and TRBJ2-5, is EAGVTQFPSHSVIEKGQTVTLRCDPISGHDNLYWYRRVMGKEIKFLLHFVKESKQDESGMPNNRFLAERTGGTYSTLKVQPAELEDSGVYFCASSQETRGLGGETQYFGPGTRLLVL.

The V gene is TRBV7-2, the J gene TRBJ2-4; 8 bases map to TRBD1. V was pared by 4 bases and J by 8 bases, with 7 bases of the junction left unmatched. Germline CDR1 and CDR2: SGHTA and FQGNSA. This CDR3 region has 14 residues. The CDR3 nucleotides are TGTGCCAGCAGCTCCAGGGGGCGCATGGACATTCAGTACTTC. Translated, it gives CASSSRGRMDIQYF.

The chain couples TRBV5-6 to TRBJ2-1; 12 bases line up with TRBD1. Germline CDR1 SGHDT, CDR2 YYEEEE. There are 17 residues in the CDR3. V dropped 4 bases and J dropped 4; count of bases not matched to a gene: 9. The CDR3: CASSRDRGRGGYNEQFF. For the CDR3, the DNA is TGTGCCAGCAGCCGGGACAGGGGGCGCGGAGGGTACAATGAGCAGTTCTTC. The whole variable domain, filled in from reference TRBV5-6 and TRBJ2-1, reads DAGVTQSPTHLIKTRGQQVTLRCSPKSGHDTVSWYQQALGQGPQFIFQYYEEEERQRGNFPDRFSGHQFPNYSSELNVNALLLGDSALYLCASSRDRGRGGYNEQFFGPGTRLTVL.

J is TRBJ2-1 and V is TRBV11-3; 8 bases match TRBD2. Germline CDR1 is SGHNT and CDR2 is YENEEA. V shed 4 bases and J 11 bases; nucleotides not matched to a gene: 10. The CDR3 covers 14 residues. The DNA of the CDR3 is TGTGCCAGCAGCTCCCGGCGGGGGGCTGGAAAGCAGTTCTTC. Amino acids: CASSSRRGAGKQFF.

There are a few counts of this clone. This rearrangement joins TRBV2 to TRBJ2-7; 7 bases agree with TRBD1. Germline lookup yields CDR1 SNHLY and CDR2 FYNNEI. Trimming removed 4 bases from V and 8 bases from J; junction bases left unmatched: 14. The CDR3 runs to 15 residues. This CDR3 is CASSAVRQGWSQQYF. CDR3 in DNA: TGTGCCAGCAGTGCAGTAAGACAGGGTTGGTCCCAGCAGTACTTC.

Only one count was recorded for this clone. J is TRBJ2-2 and V is TRBV30; D not certain. Trimming removed 3 bases at V and 0 bases at J, with 11 bases between. This CDR3 region has 15 residues. Germline CDR1 reads GTSNPN; CDR2 reads SVGIG (reference sequence). CDR3 protein: CAWSGIAPNTGELFF. The CDR3 DNA follows: TGTGCCTGGAGCGGAATAGCCCCGAACACCGGGGAGCTGTTTTTT. The whole variable domain, filled in from reference TRBV30 and TRBJ2-2, reads SQTIHQWPATLVQPVGSPLSLECTVEGTSNPNLYWYRQAAGRGLQLLFYSVGIGQISSEVPQNLSASRPQDRQFILSSKKLLLSDSGFYLCAWSGIAPNTGELFFGEGSRLTVL.

CDR3 bases: TGTGCCAGCAGATCAACGGGGCTAGCGGGAGTCAATGAGCAGTTCTTC. Translating it yields CASRSTGLAGVNEQFF. The chain recombines TRBV7-2 with TRBJ2-1; 10 nucleotides agree with TRBD2. CDR1 and CDR2 from the germline V gene are SGHTA and FQGNSA. J gave up 6 bases and V 6 bases, and 11 bases lay outside the gene matches. The CDR3 spans 16 residues.

The CDR3 here is CASSVEGLSSGNTIYF. The CDR3 region has the DNA TGTGCCAGCAGCGTGGAAGGACTGAGCTCTGGAAACACCATATATTTT. V is TRBV7-9 and J is TRBJ1-3; D gene unclear. V was clipped by 5 bases and J by 0 bases, with 14 bases between them. The CDR3 sequence is 16 residues long. Per germline, CDR1 SEHNR and CDR2 FQNEAQ (reference sequence).

This chain links TRBV30 with TRBJ1-5, with TRBD1 matching over 8 bases. Trimming at V came to 0 bases and at J to 2 bases, leaving 0 bases not matched to a gene. The germline CDR1 and CDR2 sequences are GTSNPN and SVGIG (reference sequence). The CDR3 extends over 14 amino acids. The CDR3 here is CAWSVTGGNQPQHF. The CDR3 coding sequence is TGTGCCTGGAGTGTGACAGGGGGCAATCAGCCCCAGCATTTT.

This rearrangement joins TRBV11-3 to TRBJ2-7, with 9 bases that match TRBD1. The V gene end was trimmed by 6 bases and the J gene end by 3 bases; junction bases not matched to a gene: 12. The germline CDR1 and CDR2 sequences are SGHNT and YENEEA. The CDR3 loop spans 16 amino acids. This CDR3 reads CASSEEETGGLYEQYF. In DNA form, the CDR3 reads TGTGCCAGCAGTGAAGAGGAGACAGGGGGACTCTACGAGCAGTACTTC.

The V call is TRBV9, the J call TRBJ1-1; D is uncertain. There are 14 residues in the CDR3. The germline V gene has CDR1 SGDLS and CDR2 YYNGEE. V was pared by 4 bases and J by 4 bases, with 14 bases between. The CDR3 DNA is TGTGCCAGCAGCACTCGGTCGGGGAGCACTGAAGCTTTCTTT. The encoded protein is CASSTRSGSTEAFF.

This clone was seen only once. V and J are TRBV11-3 and TRBJ2-5; D perhaps matches TRBD1 (5 bases). The CDR3 sequence is 14 residues long. Germline values: CDR1 SGHNT, CDR2 YENEEA. Trimming removed 3 bases at V and 4 bases at J, with 12 bases between. CDR3 sequence (DNA): TGTGCCAGCAGCTTCCTCCAGGGCGGAGAGACCCAGTACTTC. This gives the protein CASSFLQGGETQYF.

This sequence joins TRBV21-1 and TRBJ2-1; the listed D gene, TRBD1, was not tested against the DNA. TRBV21-1 is described as a pseudogene. The CDR3 sequence is 17 residues long. DNA of the CDR3: TGTGCCAGCAGCAAACTTTCGGAACAGTTTCTTGACAATGAGCAGTTCTTC. It is translated as CASSKLSEQFLDNEQFF.

The chain recombines TRBV29-1 with TRBJ1-1; 7 nucleotides agree with TRBD1. The CDR3 has 13 amino acids. V dropped 2 bases and J dropped 3; count of bases not matched to a gene: 3. The germline V gene encodes CDR1 SQVTM and CDR2 ANQGSEA. The CDR3 region has the DNA TGCAGCGTTGAAAGGGGGCGGGACACTGAAGCTTTCTTT. Residues: CSVERGRDTEAFF.

This chain links TRBV11-2 with TRBJ2-1; the match to TRBD2 covers 10 bases. The CDR3 length is 16 residues. The V and J ends lost 1 base and 6 bases, in that order; junction bases with no gene match: 6. Germline V lookup: CDR1 SGHAT, CDR2 FQNNGV. The CDR3 DNA reads TGTGCCAGCAGCTTAGGGCCTAGCGGGAGTTTCAATGAGCAGTTCTTC. Encoded protein: CASSLGPSGSFNEQFF.

The chain carries TRBV4-3 and TRBJ2-5, with a weak D call TRBD2 (5 bases). Germline CDR1 reads LGHNA; CDR2 reads YSLEER. Trimming removed 1 base from V and 4 bases from J, with 13 bases in between. The CDR3 runs to 15 residues. CDR3 protein: CASSQGHQRAETQYF. In DNA, the CDR3 is TGCGCCAGCAGCCAAGGACACCAGAGGGCAGAGACCCAGTACTTC.

This sequence joins TRBV4-2 and TRBJ1-4; no firm D call. Germline V gene lookup returns CDR1 LGHNA and CDR2 YNFKEQ. The CDR3 is 18 amino acids. V dropped 0 bases and J dropped 14 bases, with 28 bases sitting between them. CDR3: CASSQERGLGRKNKWLFF. The DNA of the CDR3 is TGTGCCAGCAGCCAAGAACGAGGACTAGGACGTAAAAATAAATGGCTGTTTTTT.